This note documents a single T cell receptor (beta chain) sequence. Measured with immunoSEQ multiplex PCR; TCRdb has only the in-frame clones, and not every one. The table shows 1.6 million or so clones, with roughly 95% occurring only once. The entry originates in a study of shared clonotypes between healthy human individuals. V dropped 4 bases and J dropped 6; count of bases not matched to a gene: 9. The CDR3 runs to 15 residues. Germline-derived CDR1 and CDR2 are LNHDA and SQIVND (reference sequence). Sequences were obtained from naive CD4+ T cells sorted from blood. Subset noted: CD45RA+ positively selected. This sequence originates from a man aged 25 to 45 in good health. The rearrangement links TRBV19 to TRBJ2-7; 10 bases are a match to TRBD1. In nucleotides, the CDR3 is TGTGCCAGTAGTACACTACCGGGACAGGGGTCCGAGCAGTACTTC. Residues: CASSTLPGQGSEQYF.